These T cell receptor beta chains were read from a single sample in a study of long-term antiretroviral therapy in people with HIV. Assay used: immunoSEQ multiplex PCR; TCRdb lists only in-frame clones, some missing. The sample lists around 17,000 clones; around 80% were seen once. Sequencing was performed on unsorted PBMCs, taken 0.1 years after starting antiretroviral therapy. These receptors were obtained from a man younger than 35 with HIV. The CDR3 runs from the conserved cysteine through the conserved F or W. D genes are given only for firm matches. Expanded clones are given a class, and other clones once, few, many or no size at all.

D: NA; size: NA; V: TRBV5-8; J: TRBJ1-1; DNA: TGTGCCAGCAGTAACCTCTACAGTGAAGCTTTCTTT; CDR3: CASSNLYSEAFF
D: NA; size: NA; V: TRBV27; J: TRBJ1-1; DNA: TGTGCCAGCAGTTTTCGATGGCCGGGGGAGACTGAAGCTTTCTTT; CDR3: CASSFRWPGETEAFF
D: TRBD1; size: NA; V: TRBV27; J: TRBJ2-2; DNA: TGTGCCAGCAGTTTAAGACAGGGTATGAACACCGGGGAGCTGTTTTTT; CDR3: CASSLRQGMNTGELFF
D: NA; size: once; V: TRBV7-9; J: TRBJ1-1; DNA: TGTGCCAGCAGCCCGCAGTCAAGGGTCGCTAACACTGAAGCTTTCTTT; CDR3: CASSPQSRVANTEAFF
D: NA; size: NA; V: TRBV2; J: TRBJ1-1; DNA: TGTGCCAGCGTGGTGATGAACACTGAAGCTTTCTTT; CDR3: CASVVMNTEAFF
D: NA; size: NA; V: TRBV6-5; J: TRBJ2-6; DNA: TGTGCCAGCAGTTACTCAGGGCAGCCCGGGGCCAACGTCCTGACTTTC; CDR3: CASSYSGQPGANVLTF
D: TRBD2; size: NA; V: TRBV6-5; J: TRBJ2-7; DNA: TGTGCCAGCAGTCGTTCCGGGACTAGCATATACGAGCAGTACTTC; CDR3: CASSRSGTSIYEQYF
D: NA; size: NA; V: TRBV5-1; J: TRBJ2-1; DNA: TGCGCCAGCAGCTTAACGGGGAACAATGAGCAGTTCTTC; CDR3: CASSLTGNNEQFF
D: NA; size: NA; V: TRBV7-6; J: TRBJ2-3; DNA: TGTGCCAGCAGCTTAGATGGACAGTTGTCGGCGGCCACAGATACGCAGTATTTT; CDR3: CASSLDGQLSAATDTQYF
D: TRBD2; size: NA; V: TRBV7-2; J: TRBJ2-2; DNA: TGTGCCAGCAGCGCGGGGGGCGCGAACACCGGGGAGCTGTTTTTT; CDR3: CASSAGGANTGELFF
D: NA; size: NA; V: TRBV4-3; J: TRBJ1-2; DNA: TGCGCCAGCAGCCCGGGGGATGGCTACACCTTC; CDR3: CASSPGDGYTF
D: TRBD1; size: NA; V: TRBV13; J: TRBJ2-2; DNA: TGTGCCAGCAGCTGGCCGGGACAGGGAAACACCGGGGAGCTGTTTTTT; CDR3: CASSWPGQGNTGELFF
D: TRBD1; size: once; V: TRBV15; J: TRBJ1-4; DNA: TGTGCCACCAGGAAGGACAGGGCTAATGAAAAACTGTTTTTT; CDR3: CATRKDRANEKLFF
D: TRBD2; size: NA; V: TRBV7-6; J: TRBJ2-3; DNA: TGTGCCAGCAGCTTAGCAGCGGGAGCAGATACGCAGTATTTT; CDR3: CASSLAAGADTQYF
D: TRBD1; size: NA; V: TRBV5-1; J: TRBJ2-5; DNA: TGCGCCAGCAGCTCGGACAGGGCAGAGACCCAGTACTTC; CDR3: CASSSDRAETQYF
D: NA; size: NA; V: TRBV5-6; J: TRBJ2-5; DNA: TGTGCCAGCAGCCCGCAGACTGGCCAAGAGACCCAGTACTTC; CDR3: CASSPQTGQETQYF
D: NA; size: once; V: TRBV7-2; J: TRBJ1-1; DNA: TGTGCCAGCAGCTTAATCAGGTGGAACACTGAAGCTTTCTTT; CDR3: CASSLIRWNTEAFF
D: NA; size: NA; V: TRBV6-6; J: TRBJ1-6; DNA: TGTGCCACCTCGAGCGCCTATAATTCACCCCTCCACTTT; CDR3: CATSSAYNSPLHF
D: TRBD2; size: NA; V: TRBV6-5; J: TRBJ2-1; DNA: TGTGCCAGCAGTTACGTTGTGCTAGCGGTAAATGAGCAGTTCTTC; CDR3: CASSYVVLAVNEQFF
D: NA; size: NA; V: TRBV5-4; J: TRBJ2-2; DNA: TGTGCCAGCAGCTTGGTCGAGCAGTACACCGGGGAGCTGTTTTTT; CDR3: CASSLVEQYTGELFF
D: NA; size: NA; V: TRBV5-4; J: TRBJ2-1; DNA: TGTGCCAGCAGCTTGAACTGGCGCGGGGAGCAGTTCTTC; CDR3: CASSLNWRGEQFF
D: TRBD2; size: NA; V: TRBV9; J: TRBJ2-1; DNA: TGTGCCAGCAGCCCCCTATGGACTAGCGGATACAATGAGCAGTTCTTC; CDR3: CASSPLWTSGYNEQFF